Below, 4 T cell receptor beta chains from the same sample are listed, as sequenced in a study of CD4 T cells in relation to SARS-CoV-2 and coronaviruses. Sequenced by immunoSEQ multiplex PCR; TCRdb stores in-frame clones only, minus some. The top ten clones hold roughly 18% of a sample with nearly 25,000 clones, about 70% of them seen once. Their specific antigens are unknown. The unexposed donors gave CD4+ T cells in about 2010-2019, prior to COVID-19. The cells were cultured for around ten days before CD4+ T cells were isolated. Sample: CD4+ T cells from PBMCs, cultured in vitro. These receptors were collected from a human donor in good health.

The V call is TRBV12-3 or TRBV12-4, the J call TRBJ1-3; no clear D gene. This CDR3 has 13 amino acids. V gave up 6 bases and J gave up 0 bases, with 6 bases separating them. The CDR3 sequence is CASSLPSGNTIYF. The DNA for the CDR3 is TGTGCCAGCAGCCTCCCCTCTGGAAACACCATATATTTT.

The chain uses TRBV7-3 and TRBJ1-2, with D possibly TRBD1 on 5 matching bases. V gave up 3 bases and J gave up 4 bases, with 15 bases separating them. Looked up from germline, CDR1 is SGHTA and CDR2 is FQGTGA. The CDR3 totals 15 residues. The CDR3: CASSFSGPPGYGYTF. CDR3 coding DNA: TGTGCCAGCAGCTTCTCAGGGCCCCCGGGCTATGGCTACACCTTC. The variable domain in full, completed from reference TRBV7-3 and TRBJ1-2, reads GAGVSQTPSNKVTEKGKYVELRCDPISGHTALYWYRQSLGQGPEFLIYFQGTGAADDSGLPNDRFFAVRPEGSVSTLKIQRTERGDSAVYLCASSFSGPPGYGYTFGSGTRLTVV.

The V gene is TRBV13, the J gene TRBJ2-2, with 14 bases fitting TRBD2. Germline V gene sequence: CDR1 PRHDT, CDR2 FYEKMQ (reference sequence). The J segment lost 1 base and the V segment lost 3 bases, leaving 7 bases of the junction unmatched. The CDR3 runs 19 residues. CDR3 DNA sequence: TGTGCCAGCAGCTTGGGACTAGCGGGAGTCAGGGGGAACACCGGGGAGCTGTTTTTT. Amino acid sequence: CASSLGLAGVRGNTGELFF.

The CDR3 region is CAISDRAGTGRLVAGANVLTF. The DNA of the CDR3 is TGTGCCATCAGTGACCGAGCCGGGACAGGGCGTCTTGTGGCTGGGGCCAACGTCCTGACTTTC. The J gene is TRBJ2-6, the V gene TRBV10-3; 9 bases fit TRBD1. CDR1 ENHRY and CDR2 SYGVKD come from the germline V gene. With V trimmed by 3 bases and J by 2 bases, 17 bases remained unmatched. There are 21 residues in the CDR3.